One and the same sample provided the 11 T cell receptor beta chains below, sequenced in a study of blood T cell repertoires in COVID-19 (dated by TCRdb to the early 2020s). Library creation used the immunoSEQ multiplex PCR assay. Sourced from immuneACCESS, this table was stored by TCRdb with only in-frame sequences that have V and J called. A share of the clones is absent; for the studies checked, an unresolved V gene accounts for under half, and the remainder has no known explanation. This sample gives hundreds of thousands of clones in total; 85% to 90% of them show up just once. Of the sample, 11% is held by the ten largest clones. The source material was peripheral blood. The source of these receptors is a woman between 25 and 40 years old with COVID-19, enrolled during active disease.

The V gene is TRBV5-1, the J gene TRBJ1-2, with 8 bases lining up with TRBD1. This CDR3 is 16 amino acids long. V shed 0 bases, J shed 2 bases, and the junction held 6 bases outside the gene matches. Germline loops: CDR1 SGHRS, CDR2 YFSETQ. The CDR3, as DNA: TGCGCCAGCAGCTTGGGAGGACAGGGATTAAACTATGGCTACACCTTC. As protein: CASSLGGQGLNYGYTF.

The CDR3 DNA reads TGTGCCACCAGGGGCCGACAGGGCCTACGAAGCACTGAAGCTTTCTTT. It encodes CATRGRQGLRSTEAFF. The chain joins TRBV24-1 to TRBJ1-1; 7 positions match TRBD1. V lost 7 bases to trimming and J lost 4 bases; unmatched junction nucleotides: 14. The CDR3 has 16 amino acids. Looked up from germline, CDR1 is KGHDR and CDR2 is SFDVKD.

The genes are TRBV28 and TRBJ1-1, with TRBD1 identical over 7 bases. The germline V gene encodes CDR1 MDHEN and CDR2 SYDVKM. The V and J ends lost 6 bases and 1 base, in that order; junction bases with no gene match: 5. The CDR3 covers 14 residues. The CDR3 sequence is CASRKGGANTEAFF. The DNA for the CDR3 is TGTGCCAGCAGGAAAGGGGGCGCGAACACTGAAGCTTTCTTT.

The chain has TRBV6-5 and TRBJ1-1, with a tentative D call TRBD1 (6 bases). Germline CDR1 and CDR2: MNHEY and SVGAGI. V lost 7 bases and J lost 4, with 19 bases in between. The CDR3 runs 15 residues. The CDR3 region has the DNA TGTGCCAGCAAAATTCACCGGGACAAGAGCACTGAAGCTTTCTTT. Translating it yields CASKIHRDKSTEAFF.

The chain combines TRBV10-3 with TRBJ2-2, with D maybe TRBD2 (7 bases). Germline V CDR1 and CDR2: ENHRY, SYGVKD. The V end lost 4 bases, the J end lost 3 bases, and 18 bases lay between the germline ends. The CDR3 has 17 amino acids. CDR3 loop: CAISGTVEGGYTGELFF. The DNA for the CDR3 is TGTGCCATCAGTGGGACAGTGGAGGGGGGGTACACCGGGGAGCTGTTTTTT.

The gene calls are TRBV10-3 and TRBJ2-7, with D possibly being TRBD2 (7 bases). The CDR3 totals 14 residues. Trimming removed 3 bases at V and 4 bases at J, with 13 bases between. Germline lookup yields CDR1 ENHRY and CDR2 SYGVKD. The DNA for the CDR3 is TGTGCCATCAGTGAAAAGGGGGGAGGGTACGAGCAGTACTTC. Amino acid sequence: CAISEKGGGYEQYF.

To note about this clone: A far larger clone is only one base removed, so a read error is likely. This sequence joins TRBV28 and TRBJ2-7; 7 positions match TRBD1. The germline gives CDR1 MDHEN, CDR2 SYDVKM. This CDR3 is 13 amino acids long. The V and J ends lost 6 bases and 0 bases, in that order; junction bases with no gene match: 2. DNA of the CDR3: TGTGCCAGCAGCGGGGACAGCTCCTACGAGCAGTACTTC. This gives the protein CASSGDSSYEQYF.

On this clone itself: Other DNA sequences of this sample code for an identical CDR3. This sequence joins TRBV6-5 and TRBJ1-2, with 7 bases lining up with TRBD1. Trimming cost V 0 bases and J 1 base; bases outside gene matches: 2. The CDR3 has 15 residues. CDR1 is MNHEY, CDR2 SVGAGI, per germline. The CDR3 DNA reads as TGTGCCAGCAGTTACTCCGGGACAGTTAACTATGGCTACACCTTC. Its protein is CASSYSGTVNYGYTF.

The gene calls are TRBV3-1 (or the pseudogene TRBV3-2) and TRBJ2-1, with 9 bases fitting TRBD1. V was pared by 4 bases and J by 6 bases, with 22 bases of the junction left unmatched. Germline V CDR1 and CDR2: LGHDT, YNNKEL (reference sequence). This CDR3 has 20 amino acids. Written as DNA, the CDR3 is TGTGCCAGCAGCCCTGATGGAGCATGGACGCACAGGGGGCTTGGCAATGAGCAGTTCTTC. It translates to CASSPDGAWTHRGLGNEQFF.

Concerning this clone: This same CDR3 is encoded by further DNA sequences in the sample. J is TRBJ2-5 and V is TRBV5-1; 7 nucleotides line up with TRBD2. The CDR3 runs to 14 residues. Germline CDR1 SGHRS, CDR2 YFSETQ. After removal of 2 bases from V and 0 bases from J, the junction contained 1 base not matched to a gene. The CDR3 nucleotides read TGCGCCAGCAGCTTAGCGGGGTACCAAGAGACCCAGTACTTC. Translated: CASSLAGYQETQYF.

The chain couples TRBV30 to TRBJ2-4, with D perhaps matching TRBD2 (5 bases). The germline gives CDR1 GTSNPN, CDR2 SVGIG (reference sequence). Trimming removed 1 base at V and 6 bases at J, with 7 bases between. The CDR3 sequence is 12 residues long. CDR3 coding DNA: TGTGCCTGGAGTGATCGGGGAAACATTCAGTACTTC. Its protein is CAWSDRGNIQYF.